Each of the 32 T cell receptor beta chains below was sequenced from the same sample in a study of immune evolution from preneoplasia to lung adenocarcinoma. Assay used: immunoSEQ multiplex PCR; TCRdb lists only in-frame clones, some missing. The sample lists about 5,700 clones, around three quarters seen once, with roughly a tenth in the top ten. The material sequenced was FFPE minimally invasive lung adenocarcinoma tissue. Receptors were obtained from a person aged 55-80 years with lung adenocarcinoma.

This chain connects TRBV7-9 to TRBJ2-5; TRBD1 matches 8 bases. J was trimmed by 5 bases and V by 0 bases; bases with no gene match: 5. This CDR3 has 15 amino acids. Per germline, CDR1 SEHNR and CDR2 FQNEAQ (reference sequence). The CDR3 sequence: CASSLAAGGGETQYF. CDR3 nucleotides: TGTGCCAGCAGCTTAGCGGCAGGGGGCGGTGAGACCCAGTACTTC. The entire variable domain, with the rest obtained from reference TRBV7-9 and TRBJ2-5, is as follows: DTGVSQNPRHKITKRGQNVTFRCDPISEHNRLYWYRQTLGQGPEFLTYFQNEAQLEKSRLLSDRFSAERPKGSFSTLEIQRTEQGDSAMYLCASSLAAGGGETQYFGPGTRLLVL.

The chain is built from TRBV5-1 and TRBJ1-2; D not resolved. The CDR3 has 12 amino acids. V lost 4 bases to trimming and J lost 12 bases, with 16 bases between them. The germline CDR1 and CDR2 sequences are SGHRS and YFSETQ. In DNA, the CDR3 is TGCGCCAGCAGCCAAAACCGTGAGGACCACACCTTC. It translates to CASSQNREDHTF.

This chain connects TRBV7-2 to TRBJ2-1, with 10 bases fitting TRBD2. From germline, CDR1 is SGHTA and CDR2 FQGNSA. The CDR3 extends over 15 amino acids. J was trimmed by 5 bases and V by 5 bases; bases with no gene match: 6. This CDR3 is CASSPGLAKNNEQFF. CDR3 sequence (DNA): TGTGCCAGCAGCCCGGGACTAGCGAAAAACAATGAGCAGTTCTTC.

V is TRBV27 and J is TRBJ2-7; 8 nucleotides align to TRBD2. The CDR3 length is 16 residues. Germline assignment: CDR1 MNHEY and CDR2 SMNVEV (reference sequence). Trimming at V came to 3 bases and at J to 0 bases, leaving 7 bases not matched to a gene. CDR3 coding DNA: TGTGCCAGCAGTTTTTTGAGAGCGGGAGCCTCCTACGAGCAGTACTTC. Protein: CASSFLRAGASYEQYF.

J is TRBJ1-4 and V is TRBV7-9, with 9 bases matching TRBD1. CDR3 size: 18 residues. Germline trimming cut 2 bases from V and 7 bases from J; bases unmatched to any gene: 14. Germline CDR1 SEHNR, CDR2 FQNEAQ (reference sequence). DNA of the CDR3: TGTGCCAGCAGCTTAACCGATTCCTACAGGGGGCGAGGTGAAAAACTGTTTTTT. Amino acid sequence: CASSLTDSYRGRGEKLFF.

This clone was seen just once. V is TRBV9 and J is TRBJ2-7; TRBD2 matches 10 bases. The J segment lost 6 bases and the V segment lost 3 bases, leaving 6 bases of the junction unmatched. Looked up from germline, CDR1 is SGDLS and CDR2 is YYNGEE. This CDR3 comprises 14 residues. CDR3 amino acids: CASSGLAGESEQYF. The CDR3 nucleotides read TGTGCCAGCAGCGGTCTAGCGGGAGAGTCCGAGCAGTACTTC.

The chain links TRBV25-1 to TRBJ2-3; D may be TRBD2 (6 bases). The ends were cut back, 10 bases at V and 6 bases at J, with 20 bases in the middle. The CDR3 totals 14 residues. The germline CDR1 and CDR2 sequences are MGHDK and SYGVNS. The chain's CDR3 is CATRLDGTGDTQYF. DNA for the CDR3: TGTGCCACCCGACTAGACGGTACTGGTGATACGCAGTATTTT. The full variable domain, rest sourced from reference TRBV25-1 and TRBJ2-3, is EADIYQTPRYLVIGTGKKITLECSQTMGHDKMYWYQQDPGMELHLIHYSYGVNSTEKGDLSSESTVSRIRTEHFPLTLESARPSHTSQYLCATRLDGTGDTQYFGPGTRLTVL.

J is TRBJ2-7 and V is TRBV6-1; 11 bases agree with TRBD1. The V segment lost 2 bases and the J segment 3 bases; nucleotides outside the gene matches: 3. The CDR3 loop spans 15 amino acids. The germline CDR1 and CDR2 sequences are MNHNS and SASEGT. The CDR3 sequence is CASSETGTGGYEQYF. The CDR3 coding sequence is TGTGCCAGCAGTGAAACCGGGACAGGGGGCTACGAGCAGTACTTC.

The rearrangement uses TRBV18 and TRBJ2-5; D possibly uses TRBD1 or TRBD2 (5 bases each). The CDR3 is 15 residues long. V dropped 4 bases and J dropped 1 base, with 13 bases sitting between them. Germline-derived CDR1 and CDR2 are KGHSH and LQKENI. In DNA, the CDR3 is TGTGCCAGCTCACGGGACCAGACAGTCCAAGAGACCCAGTACTTC. Protein: CASSRDQTVQETQYF.

The chain carries TRBV28 and TRBJ2-1, with TRBD2 identical over 11 bases. The CDR3 is 14 residues long. Losses at the gene ends were 7 bases for V and 5 bases for J; bases not matched to a gene: 4. The germline CDR1 and CDR2 sequences are MDHEN and SYDVKM. Here the CDR3 DNA reads TGTGCCAGCACAGGGACTAGCGGACACAATGAGCAGTTCTTC. This translates into CASTGTSGHNEQFF. The full variable domain, in which reference TRBV28 and TRBJ2-1 provide the parts outside the CDR3, is DVKVTQSSRYLVKRTGEKVFLECVQDMDHENMFWYRQDPGLGLRLIYFSYDVKMKEKGDIPEGYSVSREKKERFSLILESASTNQTSMYLCASTGTSGHNEQFFGPGTRLTVL.

V gene TRBV29-1 combines with J gene TRBJ2-5, with a possible D match to TRBD2 (6 bases). The CDR3 extends over 15 amino acids. Germline lookup yields CDR1 SQVTM and CDR2 ANQGSEA. The ends were cut back, 7 bases at V and 2 bases at J, with 20 bases in the middle. CDR3 protein: CSARLVGPRQETQYF. The CDR3, as DNA: TGCAGCGCTCGACTAGTTGGGCCCCGACAAGAGACCCAGTACTTC. The whole variable domain, filled in from reference TRBV29-1 and TRBJ2-5, reads SAVISQKPSRDICQRGTSLTIQCQVDSQVTMMFWYRQQPGQSLTLIATANQGSEATYESGFVIDKFPISRPNLTFSTLTVSNMSPEDSSIYLCSARLVGPRQETQYFGPGTRLLVL.

This clone was counted between two and nine times. V is TRBV30 and J is TRBJ2-6; D remains unclear. The V end was cut by 5 bases, the J end by 0 bases, with 11 bases between. The CDR3 loop spans 15 amino acids. Looked up from germline, CDR1 is GTSNPN and CDR2 is SVGIG (reference sequence). DNA for the CDR3: TGTGCCTGGTCAGTTCTAAGCTCTGGGGCCAACGTCCTGACTTTC. Amino acids: CAWSVLSSGANVLTF. The full variable domain, its missing parts supplied by reference TRBV30 and TRBJ2-6, is SQTIHQWPATLVQPVGSPLSLECTVEGTSNPNLYWYRQAAGRGLQLLFYSVGIGQISSEVPQNLSASRPQDRQFILSSKKLLLSDSGFYLCAWSVLSSGANVLTFGAGSRLTVL.

The chain combines TRBV4-1 with TRBJ1-4; the match to TRBD1 covers 10 bases. V gave up 2 bases and J gave up 10 bases; unmatched junction bases: 13. Germline V lookup: CDR1 MGHRA, CDR2 YSYEKL. CDR3 length equals 17 residues. In DNA, the CDR3 is TGCGCCAGCAGCCAACAACCGGGACAGGGGCAAAAAGGAAAACTGTTTTTT. Amino acid sequence: CASSQQPGQGQKGKLFF.

The chain joins TRBV7-3 to TRBJ1-5; unclear D gene. The CDR3 loop spans 14 amino acids. V was pared by 5 bases and J by 2 bases, with 10 bases between. Germline values: CDR1 SGHTA, CDR2 FQGTGA. CDR3 sequence reads: CASSPSGGNQPQHF. The CDR3, as DNA: TGTGCCAGCAGCCCCTCCGGAGGCAATCAGCCCCAGCATTTT.

This chain links TRBV27 with TRBJ2-1; D possibly corresponds to TRBD2 (8 bases). The CDR3 is 16 amino acids. Germline loops: CDR1 MNHEY, CDR2 SMNVEV (reference sequence). V lost 2 bases and J lost 10, with 21 bases in between. The CDR3 nucleotides read TGTGCCAGCAGTTTAGACCGTAGCGGGACAGTTGGGGAGCAGTTCTTC. Its translation: CASSLDRSGTVGEQFF.

In its sample, this clone was seen a few times. V is TRBV29-1 and J is TRBJ2-1; the D gene is possibly TRBD2 (6 bases). Trimming left V 7 bases short and J 9 bases short, with 13 bases between. The CDR3 loop spans 11 amino acids. Germline assignment: CDR1 SQVTM and CDR2 ANQGSEA. CDR3 nucleotide sequence: TGCAGCGCTCTTAGCGGTCTTGAGCAGTTCTTC. It codes for CSALSGLEQFF.

This clone showed up just a few times. The chain employs TRBV9 and TRBJ1-1; D possibly corresponds to TRBD1 (5 bases). The length of the CDR3 is 15 residues. Trimming cost V 3 bases and J 5 bases, with 17 bases left between them. Germline loops: CDR1 SGDLS, CDR2 YYNGEE. CDR3 protein: CASSASTGQGTEAFF. CDR3 DNA: TGTGCCAGCAGCGCCTCCACAGGCCAAGGGACTGAAGCTTTCTTT.

The V and J genes are TRBV6-6 and TRBJ2-5; 8 positions agree with TRBD2. After removal of 6 bases from V and 4 bases from J, the junction contained 7 bases not matched to a gene. The CDR3 is 14 amino acids. Germline V CDR1 and CDR2: MNHNY, SVGAGI (reference sequence). The CDR3 reads CASRPREGAETQYF. The CDR3 DNA is TGTGCCAGCAGACCCCGGGAGGGCGCAGAGACCCAGTACTTC.

The CDR3 coding sequence is TGCAGCGTAACAGGATTAGGTACGCAGTATTTT. Translating gives CSVTGLGTQYF. V is TRBV29-1 and J is TRBJ2-3; perhaps TRBD1 as D (5 bases). Deletions cut 6 bases from V and 8 bases from J, with 12 bases between. CDR1 and CDR2 from the germline V gene are SQVTM and ANQGSEA. The CDR3 is 11 amino acids.

The rearrangement joins TRBV5-1 to TRBJ1-1; 10 positions agree with TRBD1. The CDR3 length is 14 residues. V shed 3 bases, J shed 3 bases, and the junction held 2 bases outside the gene matches. CDR1 and CDR2 (germline): SGHRS, YFSETQ. The DNA for the CDR3 is TGCGCCAGCAGCTATGGGACAGGGGACACTGAAGCTTTCTTT. This codes for CASSYGTGDTEAFF.

J is TRBJ2-7 and V is TRBV6-5; 11 bases line up with TRBD2. This CDR3 is built from 14 residues. V was pared by 5 bases and J by 6 bases, with 6 bases of the junction left unmatched. Germline values: CDR1 MNHEY, CDR2 SVGAGI. The CDR3 reads CASSGGLAGGEQYF. The CDR3 bases are TGTGCCAGCAGTGGGGGTCTAGCGGGAGGCGAGCAGTACTTC.

CDR3 bases: TGTGCCAGCAGCTCAGAGGGAGATCAGCCCCAGCATTTT. Its translation: CASSSEGDQPQHF. The genes are TRBV7-9 and TRBJ1-5; D is ambiguous. CDR1 and CDR2 from the germline V gene are SEHNR and FQNEAQ (reference sequence). V gave up 4 bases and J gave up 5 bases, with 9 bases separating them. The CDR3 runs to 13 residues.

The V call is TRBV19, the J call TRBJ2-1; D gene ambiguous. This CDR3 comprises 15 residues. The germline V and J ends were trimmed by 1 base and 8 bases, with 15 bases remaining between them. The germline V gene has CDR1 LNHDA and CDR2 SQIVND (reference sequence). In DNA form, the CDR3 reads TGTGCCAGTAGTATAGGGGGTGGCGGTCCCTATGAGCAGTTCTTC. Amino acid sequence: CASSIGGGGPYEQFF.

The V and J genes are TRBV9 and TRBJ2-7; 8 nucleotides line up with TRBD2. Germline V lookup: CDR1 SGDLS, CDR2 YYNGEE. The V segment lost 3 bases and the J segment 7 bases; nucleotides outside the gene matches: 12. The CDR3 length is 15 residues. The CDR3 DNA reads as TGTGCCAGCAGCGCGGGGAGCGGGAGTTTGGGTGAGCAGTACTTC. Translation: CASSAGSGSLGEQYF.

The chain has TRBV6-5 and TRBJ2-1, with D perhaps assigned TRBD1 or TRBD2 (6 bases each). Trimming pared 4 bases from V and 9 bases from J, leaving 16 bases between. This CDR3 contains 14 residues. The germline gives CDR1 MNHEY, CDR2 SVGAGI. In DNA form, the CDR3 reads TGTGCCAGCAGTTGGGGGGCCCAGACCGGTGAGCAGTTCTTC. Amino acids: CASSWGAQTGEQFF.

Only a few counts were recorded for this clone. The chain employs TRBV11-2 and TRBJ2-1; D not resolved. The V and J ends lost 2 bases and 10 bases respectively, with 9 bases between them. Germline V gene lookup returns CDR1 SGHAT and CDR2 FQNNGV. The CDR3 loop spans 12 amino acids. The CDR3 DNA is TGTGCCAGCAGCTTAAATGTGGGGGAGCAGTTCTTC. Amino acids: CASSLNVGEQFF.

The J gene is TRBJ2-7, the V gene TRBV4-3, with 8 bases fitting TRBD2. The CDR3 sequence is 15 residues long. The V gene end was trimmed by 0 bases and the J gene end by 3 bases; junction bases not matched to a gene: 4. Germline V lookup: CDR1 LGHNA, CDR2 YSLEER. The CDR3 region has the DNA TGCGCCAGCAGCCAAGAGGATAGCGGGGTCTACGAGCAGTACTTC. Protein: CASSQEDSGVYEQYF.

V and J are TRBV19 and TRBJ1-5, with TRBD1 identical over 9 bases. Germline lookup yields CDR1 LNHDA and CDR2 SQIVND (reference sequence). The CDR3 covers 15 residues. Trimming at V came to 5 bases and at J to 7 bases, leaving 9 bases not matched to a gene. CDR3 nucleotides: TGTGCCAGTAGTCCCTGGGACAGGGTAGGGCAGCCCCAGCATTTT. Translating gives CASSPWDRVGQPQHF.

The V and J genes are TRBV6-6 and TRBJ2-7, with D hard to call. V lost 0 bases, J lost 6 bases, and 6 bases lay in between. The CDR3 consists of 12 residues. Germline CDR1 reads MNHNY; CDR2 reads SVGAGI (reference sequence). CDR3: CASSYSPGEQYF. The CDR3 bases are TGTGCCAGCAGTTACTCTCCGGGCGAGCAGTACTTC.

There are a few counts of this clone. This chain links TRBV27 with TRBJ2-1; 10 bases agree with TRBD2. The germline V gene has CDR1 MNHEY and CDR2 SMNVEV (reference sequence). The CDR3 length is 16 residues. V lost 6 bases to trimming and J lost 2 bases; unmatched junction nucleotides: 7. In DNA, the CDR3 is TGTGCCAGCAGCCCGGGACTAGCGTCAGCCTACAATGAGCAGTTCTTC. It translates to CASSPGLASAYNEQFF.

Regarding this clone: Relative to the germline gene, one junction end is altered; a read error may explain this. The chain combines TRBV20-1 with TRBJ2-5; unclear D gene. This CDR3 is built from 10 residues. Looked up from germline, CDR1 is DFQATT and CDR2 is SNEGSKA (reference sequence). The CDR3: CSVRKETQYF. The CDR3 nucleotides are TGCAGTGTTAGAAAAGAGACCCAGTACTTC.

This chain links TRBV11-2 with TRBJ2-3; D gene unclear. Germline-derived CDR1 and CDR2 are SGHAT and FQNNGV. V dropped 2 bases and J dropped 0 bases, with 15 bases sitting between them. The CDR3 loop spans 17 amino acids. CDR3 sequence (DNA): TGTGCCAGCAGCTTACCCGCGGTCAGATCTAGCACAGATACGCAGTATTTT. Translating gives CASSLPAVRSSTDTQYF.